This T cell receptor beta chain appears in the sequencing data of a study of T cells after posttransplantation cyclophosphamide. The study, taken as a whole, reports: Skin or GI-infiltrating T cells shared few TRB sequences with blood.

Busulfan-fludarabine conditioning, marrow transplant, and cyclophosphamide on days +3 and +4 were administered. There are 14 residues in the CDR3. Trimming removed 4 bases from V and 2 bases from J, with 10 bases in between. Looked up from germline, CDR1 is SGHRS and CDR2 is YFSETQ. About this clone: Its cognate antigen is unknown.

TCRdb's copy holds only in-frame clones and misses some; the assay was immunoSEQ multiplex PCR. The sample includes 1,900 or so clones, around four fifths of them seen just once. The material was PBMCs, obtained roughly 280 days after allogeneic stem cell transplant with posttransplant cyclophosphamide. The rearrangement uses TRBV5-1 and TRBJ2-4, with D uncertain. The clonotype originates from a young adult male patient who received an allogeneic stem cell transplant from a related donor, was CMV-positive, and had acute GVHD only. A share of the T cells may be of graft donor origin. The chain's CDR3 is CASSPSSSKNIQYF. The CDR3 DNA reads TGCGCCAGCAGCCCCAGTTCCTCCAAAAACATTCAGTACTTC.